This T cell receptor (beta chain) was captured by sequencing in a study of CD8 T cells in Susac syndrome. Sequencing of TCR beta was carried out in blood CD8+ and CD4+ T cells. V lost 2 bases and J 8 bases, leaving 4 bases between the germline ends. The CDR3 is 11 amino acids. Germline V gene lookup returns CDR1 MNHNS and CDR2 SASEGT. Roughly 0.5 to 1 ug RNA was reverse transcribed with random hexamers. The CDR3 of TCR beta was amplified by immunoSEQ multiplex PCR across 54 Vbeta and 13 Jbeta. One entry per CDR3 protein results from TCRdb running MiXCR on the immunoSEQ multiplex PCR reads. The sample has some 190,000 distinct CDR3 sequences, 90% to 95% seen once.

The source is a human donor in good health. The specimen sequenced was CD4+ T cells from PBMCs. The genes are TRBV6-1 and TRBJ2-4; D remains unclear. CDR3 in DNA: TGTGCCAGCAGTGAAAACTACATTCAGTACTTC. Its protein product is CASSENYIQYF.